The 9 T cell receptor beta chains below come from one sample, sequenced in a study of metastatic and nonmetastatic thyroid tumors. Every patient underwent thyroid surgery untreated. TCRdb re-called the PCR reads via MiXCR. The sample includes over 50,000 clones, just under 30% of them seen just once. Sequencing was done on a sample of blood. The receptor set was obtained from a female donor with papillary thyroid cancer or a benign thyroid nodule (not recorded which). Some clones in this sample may be carry-over from other donors' samples.

This chain uses TRBV28 with TRBJ2-7; D is ambiguous. Germline CDR1 and CDR2: MDHEN and SYDVKM. The V and J ends lost 6 bases and 4 bases respectively, with 10 bases between them. The CDR3 consists of 12 residues. The CDR3 reads CASSIIGYEQYF. In DNA form, the CDR3 reads TGTGCCAGCAGCATTATCGGGTACGAGCAGTACTTC.

The chain's CDR3 is CASWAVGRNQPQHF. DNA of the CDR3: TGTGCCAGCTGGGCGGTTGGTCGGAATCAGCCCCAGCATTTT. This chain connects TRBV6-1 to TRBJ1-5; D is unresolved. The CDR3 extends over 14 amino acids. CDR1 and CDR2 (germline): MNHNS, SASEGT. V was cut by 8 bases and J by 4 bases, with 15 bases left in between.

This chain links TRBV5-1 with TRBJ1-6; D is perhaps TRBD1 (5 bases). CDR1 and CDR2 (germline): SGHRS, YFSETQ. V was cut by 0 bases and J by 8 bases, with 9 bases left in between. CDR3 size: 14 residues. CDR3 sequence: CASSLAGGDSPLHF. The CDR3 bases are TGCGCCAGCAGCTTGGCCGGGGGAGATTCACCCCTCCACTTT.

The rearrangement joins TRBV6-5 to TRBJ2-7; D unclear. CDR1 is MNHEY, CDR2 SVGAGI, per germline. V lost 2 bases and J lost 3, with 8 bases in between. This CDR3 is built from 13 residues. The CDR3 bases are TGTGCCAGCAGTTACGAGAGTTACTACGAGCAGTACTTC. Protein product: CASSYESYYEQYF.

This chain connects TRBV2 to TRBJ1-3, with D possibly matching TRBD1 (5 bases). The V gene's germline CDR1 is SNHLY and CDR2 FYNNEI. V lost 3 bases to trimming and J lost 7 bases, with 16 bases between them. The CDR3 contains 15 residues. The DNA of the CDR3 is TGTGCCAGCAGTGAGCTGGGGGGATTTGGGAACACCATATATTTT. Translated: CASSELGGFGNTIYF. The full variable domain, its missing parts supplied by reference TRBV2 and TRBJ1-3, is EPEVTQTPSHQVTQMGQEVILRCVPISNHLYFYWYRQILGQKVEFLVSFYNNEISEKSEIFDDQFSVERPDGSNFTLKIRSTKLEDSAMYFCASSELGGFGNTIYFGEGSWLTVV.

The V gene is TRBV30, the J gene TRBJ1-2, with D unclear. CDR3 length: 14 residues. V was pared by 1 base and J by 3 bases, with 12 bases between. Germline loops: CDR1 GTSNPN, CDR2 SVGIG (reference sequence). The CDR3 region has the DNA TGTGCCTGGAGTGAGCTCCGGGGAGACTATGGCTACACCTTC. Translating it yields CAWSELRGDYGYTF.

This clone was counted only a few times. This chain uses TRBV28 with TRBJ1-1; D ambiguous. Germline V gene data show CDR1 as MDHEN and CDR2 as SYDVKM. V dropped 0 bases and J dropped 8 bases, with 4 bases sitting between them. The CDR3 is 11 residues long. The CDR3 DNA is TGTGCCAGCAGTTTATGGTGGGAAGCTTTCTTT. Residues: CASSLWWEAFF.

The chain carries TRBV6-1 and TRBJ1-3; no clear D gene. Trimming removed 7 bases at V and 0 bases at J, with 19 bases between. The CDR3 sequence is 17 residues long. In germline, CDR1 is MNHNS, CDR2 SASEGT. DNA for the CDR3: TGTGCCAGCACCCAAAGAGCGGGCCGGAGCTCTGGAAACACCATATATTTT. This gives the protein CASTQRAGRSSGNTIYF.

This clone was seen a few times. In DNA form, the CDR3 reads TGTGCCATTAACTCAAGGTCTAATCAGCCCCAGCATTTT. Its translation: CAINSRSNQPQHF. This sequence joins TRBV6-2 or TRBV6-3 and TRBJ1-5; the D is unclear. The CDR3 is 13 amino acids. Germline values: CDR1 MNHEY, CDR2 SVGEGT. V gave up 10 bases and J gave up 4 bases, with 14 bases separating them.